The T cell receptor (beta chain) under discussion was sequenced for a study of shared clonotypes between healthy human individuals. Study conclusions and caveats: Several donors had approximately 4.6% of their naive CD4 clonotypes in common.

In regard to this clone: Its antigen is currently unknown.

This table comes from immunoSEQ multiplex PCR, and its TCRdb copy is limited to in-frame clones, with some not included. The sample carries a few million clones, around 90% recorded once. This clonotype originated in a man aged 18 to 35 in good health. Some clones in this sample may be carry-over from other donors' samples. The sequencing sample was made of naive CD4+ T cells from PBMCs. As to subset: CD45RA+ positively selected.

The CDR3, as DNA: TGTGCCAGCAGACTCGAGGGCTACGAGCAGTACTTC. This gives the protein CASRLEGYEQYF. V usage is TRBV28 and J usage is TRBJ2-7; possibly TRBD2 for D (5 bases). V lost 6 bases to trimming and J lost 3 bases, with 9 bases between them. The CDR3 loop spans 12 amino acids. Per germline, CDR1 MDHEN and CDR2 SYDVKM.